This entry lists 18 T cell receptor beta chains sequenced from one sample in a study of blood T cell repertoires in COVID-19. Using immunoSEQ multiplex PCR, the repertoire was profiled, and TCRdb retains in-frame clones only, with some absent. Altogether about 200,000 clones are present, over 75% being singletons, with the ten largest covering under 2.5%. Sequences were obtained from peripheral blood. All receptors come from a middle-aged man with active or convalescent COVID-19.

V gene TRBV2 combines with J gene TRBJ2-3; TRBD2 agrees at 8 bases. The CDR3 has 16 residues. The junction had 10 bases not matched to a gene; V was cut back by 7 bases and J by 1 base. Germline V gene data show CDR1 as SNHLY and CDR2 as FYNNEI. The DNA for the CDR3 is TGTGCCAGCACTTTCTCCACTAGCGGAGGCACAGATACGCAGTATTTT. Amino acid sequence: CASTFSTSGGTDTQYF.

The table lists this clone with a count of one. CDR3 bases: TGCGCCAGCAGCGTTCTTAGCGGGAGAGGCACCGGGGAGCTGTTTTTT. It translates to CASSVLSGRGTGELFF. The chain recombines TRBV5-1 with TRBJ2-2, with 9 bases lining up with TRBD2. CDR1 and CDR2 from the germline V gene are SGHRS and YFSETQ. The ends lost 4 bases at V and 4 bases at J; junction bases unmatched: 8. The CDR3 covers 16 residues.

This chain links TRBV7-2 with TRBJ2-3, with TRBD1 matching over 7 bases. Per germline, CDR1 SGHTA and CDR2 FQGNSA. J was trimmed by 0 bases and V by 3 bases; bases with no gene match: 0. The CDR3 length is 14 residues. The CDR3 protein is CASSFRGSTDTQYF. CDR3 DNA: TGTGCCAGCAGCTTCAGGGGGAGCACAGATACGCAGTATTTT.

DNA of the CDR3: TGTGCCAGCGCCAGGTTGGATTCTGGGGCCAACGTCCTGACTTTC. It specifies CASARLDSGANVLTF. J is TRBJ2-6 and V is TRBV28; no definite D call. This CDR3 spans 15 amino acids. V lost 8 bases and J 1 base, leaving 12 bases between the germline ends. The germline CDR1 and CDR2 sequences are MDHEN and SYDVKM.

The rearrangement links TRBV20-1 to TRBJ2-1; the match to TRBD2 covers 7 bases. This CDR3 spans 14 amino acids. Germline V gene data show CDR1 as DFQATT and CDR2 as SNEGSKA (reference sequence). V gave up 3 bases and J gave up 0 bases; unmatched junction bases: 2. Here the CDR3 DNA reads TGCAGTGCTAGTTTAGCGGGCTCCTACAATGAGCAGTTCTTC. It yields the protein CSASLAGSYNEQFF.

The V and J genes are TRBV20-1 and TRBJ2-7; 9 nucleotides line up with TRBD1. J was trimmed by 5 bases and V by 3 bases; bases with no gene match: 11. Germline CDR1 is DFQATT and CDR2 is SNEGSKA (reference sequence). The CDR3 contains 15 residues. The CDR3 region has the DNA TGCAGTGCTAGTGGTAAGGGACAGGGCGGCGACGAGCAGTACTTC. It codes for CSASGKGQGGDEQYF.

This chain connects TRBV5-1 to TRBJ2-7; D is perhaps TRBD1 (6 bases). Germline CDR1 reads SGHRS; CDR2 reads YFSETQ. The CDR3 totals 14 residues. V dropped 3 bases and J dropped 7 bases, with 17 bases sitting between them. The CDR3 loop reads CASSSGGGRGEQYF. The CDR3 nucleotides are TGCGCCAGCAGCTCTGGGGGCGGCCGCGGGGAGCAGTACTTC. The full variable domain, rest sourced from reference TRBV5-1 and TRBJ2-7, is KAGVTQTPRYLIKTRGQQVTLSCSPISGHRSVSWYQQTPGQGLQFLFEYFSETQRNKGNFPGRFSGRQFSNSRSEMNVSTLELGDSALYLCASSSGGGRGEQYFGPGTRLTVT.

The chain has TRBV7-3 and TRBJ2-1; 9 bases are shared with TRBD2. V lost 6 bases and J lost 4; bases outside the gene matches: 4. In germline, CDR1 is SGHTA, CDR2 FQGTGA. This CDR3 region has 14 residues. CDR3 residues: CASRLAGSYNEQFF. The CDR3 DNA reads as TGTGCCAGCAGACTAGCGGGTTCTTACAATGAGCAGTTCTTC.

J is TRBJ1-2 and V is TRBV5-6; D uncertain. This CDR3 comprises 15 residues. Trimming removed 4 bases from V and 3 bases from J, with 16 bases in between. CDR1 and CDR2 (germline): SGHDT, YYEEEE. As DNA, the CDR3 is TGTGCCAGCAGCCCGGTCGGCGGCGGCTACTATGGCTACACCTTC. Its translation is CASSPVGGGYYGYTF. Full variable domain (missing parts from reference TRBV5-6 and TRBJ1-2): DAGVTQSPTHLIKTRGQQVTLRCSPKSGHDTVSWYQQALGQGPQFIFQYYEEEERQRGNFPDRFSGHQFPNYSSELNVNALLLGDSALYLCASSPVGGGYYGYTFGSGTRLTVV.

In this sample, this clone turned up a few times. Different DNA sequences within this sample yield the same CDR3. This sequence joins TRBV11-3 and TRBJ1-1; D might be TRBD1 (5 bases). The CDR3 covers 13 residues. Per germline, CDR1 SGHNT and CDR2 YENEEA. V lost 4 bases and J 1 base, leaving 7 bases between the germline ends. CDR3 region: CASSSTGNTEAFF. The CDR3 DNA follows: TGTGCCAGCAGCTCTACAGGGAACACTGAAGCTTTCTTT.

This sequence joins TRBV7-9 and TRBJ2-7; the match to TRBD2 covers 7 bases. Unmatched junction bases numbered 6, after V lost 1 base and J lost 6 bases. CDR1 and CDR2 (germline): SEHNR, FQNEAQ (reference sequence). This CDR3 has 14 residues. The CDR3, as DNA: TGTGCCAGCAGCTTAGGGGCGGGAGCTCGCGAGCAGTACTTC. Translation: CASSLGAGAREQYF.

The chain carries TRBV19 and TRBJ1-2, with TRBD1 matching 7 bases. V shed 3 bases, J shed 5 bases, and the junction held 6 bases outside the gene matches. The length of the CDR3 is 14 residues. The germline gives CDR1 LNHDA, CDR2 SQIVND (reference sequence). CDR3 bases: TGTGCCAGTAGTATCACCAGGGGGAATTATGGCTACACCTTC. This codes for CASSITRGNYGYTF.

The chain couples TRBV4-1 to TRBJ1-2, with 8 positions matching TRBD1. The germline V gene has CDR1 MGHRA and CDR2 YSYEKL. The junction had 6 bases not matched to a gene; V was cut back by 5 bases and J by 4 bases. This CDR3 spans 14 amino acids. In DNA, the CDR3 is TGCGCCAGCAGCGCGCCGACAGGGGTCTATGGCTACACCTTC. This translates into CASSAPTGVYGYTF.

The chain carries TRBV27 and TRBJ2-1; D remains ambiguous. Germline V CDR1 and CDR2: MNHEY, SMNVEV (reference sequence). V was cut by 3 bases and J by 5 bases, with 2 bases left in between. CDR3 length equals 11 residues. CDR3 bases: TGTGCCAGCAGTTTCAACAATGAGCAGTTCTTC. Its translation is CASSFNNEQFF.

DNA of the CDR3: TGTGCCAGCAGTCCGGACAGCGCCTCCTCCTACGAGCAGTACTTC. This codes for CASSPDSASSYEQYF. V is TRBV28 and J is TRBJ2-7; D perhaps matches TRBD1 (6 bases). In germline, CDR1 is MDHEN, CDR2 SYDVKM. CDR3 length: 15 residues. With 5 bases removed from V and 0 bases from J, the gap between germline ends came to 14 bases.

This clone was seen once. The V call is TRBV5-1, the J call TRBJ2-1, with D perhaps TRBD1 (6 bases). The V end was cut by 5 bases, the J end by 6 bases, with 15 bases between. Germline CDR1 reads SGHRS; CDR2 reads YFSETQ. The CDR3 is 14 residues long. CDR3 coding DNA: TGCGCCAGCAGTCCTTGGAGAGGGGGCAATGAGCAGTTCTTC. Translated: CASSPWRGGNEQFF.

This clone has a handful of counts. The chain links TRBV28 to TRBJ1-1; the D gene is possibly TRBD1 (6 bases). With 5 bases removed from V and 1 base from J, the gap between germline ends came to 11 bases. This CDR3 comprises 14 residues. Germline CDR1 MDHEN, CDR2 SYDVKM. CDR3 bases: TGTGCCAGCAGTCCCCGGACAGCGAACACTGAAGCTTTCTTT. It encodes CASSPRTANTEAFF.

J is TRBJ1-1 and V is TRBV5-1, with 7 bases aligning to TRBD1. V gave up 1 base and J gave up 5 bases; unmatched junction bases: 5. The CDR3 runs 14 residues. The germline V gene has CDR1 SGHRS and CDR2 YFSETQ. The CDR3: CASSLSQGGTEAFF. Here the CDR3 DNA reads TGCGCCAGCAGCTTGTCTCAGGGGGGAACTGAAGCTTTCTTT.